The T cell receptor beta chain under discussion was sequenced for a study of tissue T cells after allogeneic stem cell transplantation. CDR3 sequences, V/J genes, frequencies and template counts came from survey-depth TCRbeta sequencing. The protocol was immunoSEQ multiplex PCR, while the TCRdb copy is restricted to in-frame clones and leaves out a portion. The sample has about 9,800 clones, approximately 65% seen once. Worth noting for this clone: Its antigen is currently unknown.

Study outcomes and limitations: Anatomically similar tissues had similar TCR repertoires within each patient.

The V gene lost 3 bases and the J gene lost 4 bases, with 14 bases spanning the gap. CDR1 is KGHSH and CDR2 is LQKENI in the germline V gene. The CDR3 is 15 residues long. The sequencing here drew on tissue from the stomach, taken at autopsy. The chain is built from TRBV18 and TRBJ2-3, with TRBD2 as a possible D gene (6 bases). This sequence originates from a male donor at least 60 years old with lung cancer. For the CDR3, the DNA is TGTGCCAGCTCACCCACGCGGGGCGTTTCAGATACGCAGTATTTT. It encodes CASSPTRGVSDTQYF.